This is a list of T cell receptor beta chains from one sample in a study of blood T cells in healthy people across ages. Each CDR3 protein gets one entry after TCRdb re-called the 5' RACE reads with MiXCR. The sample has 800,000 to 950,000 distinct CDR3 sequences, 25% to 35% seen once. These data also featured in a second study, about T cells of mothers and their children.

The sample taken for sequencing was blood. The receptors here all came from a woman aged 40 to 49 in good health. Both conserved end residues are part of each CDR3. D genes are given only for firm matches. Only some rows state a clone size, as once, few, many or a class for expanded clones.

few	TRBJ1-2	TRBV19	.	CASSMAGYGYTF	TGTGCCAGTAGTATGGCGGGGTACGGCTACACCTTC
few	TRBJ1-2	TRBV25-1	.	CASSPRENYGYTF	TGTGCCAGCTCGCCTAGGGAGAACTATGGCTACACCTTC
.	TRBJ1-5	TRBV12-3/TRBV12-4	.	CASSPRQNQPQHF	TGTGCCAGCAGCCCGCGGCAAAATCAGCCCCAGCATTTT
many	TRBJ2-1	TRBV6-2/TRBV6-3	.	CASSYMGSRWGEQFF	TGTGCCAGCAGTTACATGGGGTCCCGTTGGGGTGAGCAGTTCTTC
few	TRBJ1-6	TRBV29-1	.	CSVEEMVGSPLHF	TGCAGCGTTGAAGAAATGGTCGGGTCACCCCTCCACTTT
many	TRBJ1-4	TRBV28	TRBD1	CASRGGGVSDEKLFF	TGTGCCAGCAGGGGAGGGGGCGTATCTGATGAAAAACTGTTTTTT
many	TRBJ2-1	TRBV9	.	CASSVGLGRRTGEQFF	TGTGCCAGCAGCGTAGGCCTAGGGAGGAGAACAGGTGAGCAGTTCTTC
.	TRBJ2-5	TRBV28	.	CASSLRIRAGVQETQYF	TGTGCCAGCAGTTTGAGGATCAGGGCGGGCGTGCAAGAGACCCAGTACTTC
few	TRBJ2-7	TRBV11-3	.	CASSLGSQDHEQYF	TGTGCCAGCAGCTTGGGTAGTCAGGACCACGAGCAGTACTTC
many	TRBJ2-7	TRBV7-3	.	CASSLLPAVGSYEQYF	TGTGCCAGCAGCTTACTCCCGGCTGTGGGATCCTACGAGCAGTACTTC
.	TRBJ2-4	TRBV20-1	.	CSAYRGALAKNIQYF	TGCAGTGCGTACCGCGGGGCTCTAGCCAAAAACATTCAGTACTTC
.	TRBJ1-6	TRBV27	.	CASSPANRENSPLHF	TGTGCCAGCAGTCCCGCGAACAGGGAGAATTCACCCCTCCACTTT
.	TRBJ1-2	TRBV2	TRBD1	CASVRDRGSYGYTF	TGTGCCAGCGTCCGGGACAGGGGCTCTTATGGCTACACCTTC